This TCR beta chain was obtained from a study of regulatory T cells in long-lasting Graves disease. Study-wide results and caveats: Patients whose Graves' disease persisted exhibited lower TCR diversity than those newly diagnosed.

Time point of the sample: newly diagnosed GD, antithyroid drugs for less than 3 months. RNA from PBMCs was the source of the TCR library. This clonotype occurred many times. What it binds is unknown. Building of the TCR beta libraries involved iRepertoire HTBI primers and Arm-PCR of CDR3 regions. TCRdb re-called the multiplex PCR reads through MiXCR, storing one row per CDR3 protein. The sample consists of hundreds of thousands of distinct CDR3 sequences, over 15% of them appearing once. The same data also contributed to another study, on T cells in Graves' hyperthyroidism and ophthalmopathy. As that study records: Most thyroid clonotypes expanded above 0.001 appeared in blood too.

This receptor was taken from a man aged 40-49 years with Graves disease. The sample here was peripheral blood mononuclear cells (PBMCs), taken at new diagnosis, from a patient treated with antithyroid drugs.

CDR3 residues: CASSLEGLAVGNEQFF. The CDR3 DNA reads TGTGCCAGCAGCTTAGAGGGACTAGCGGTCGGCAATGAGCAGTTCTTC. The gene calls are TRBV7-9 and TRBJ2-1, with 11 nucleotides matching TRBD2. The CDR3 runs to 16 residues. After removal of 1 base from V and 6 bases from J, the junction contained 5 bases not matched to a gene. Germline V gene data show CDR1 as SEHNR and CDR2 as FQNEAQ (reference sequence).